What follows are 32 T cell receptor beta chains derived from one specimen sequenced in a study of cytomegalovirus exposure and HLA in healthy donors. The PCR was carried out with 60 Vbeta primers and 13 Jbeta primers. The data were produced by immunoSEQ multiplex PCR, yet TCRdb's version contains in-frame clones alone and is incomplete. In the table there are 150,000 to 200,000 clones, roughly 75% of which are singletons. Material: PBMCs. These receptors all stem from a man aged 35-49 years in good health and CMV-seronegative.

The V call is TRBV2, the J call TRBJ2-5; 10 bases line up with TRBD2. Germline V lookup: CDR1 SNHLY, CDR2 FYNNEI. The ends lost 3 bases at V and 4 bases at J; junction bases unmatched: 2. The CDR3 is 14 residues long. CDR3: CASSDGTSVETQYF. The DNA of the CDR3 is TGTGCCAGCAGTGACGGGACTAGCGTAGAGACCCAGTACTTC.

The CDR3 region has the DNA TGTGCCAGCAGCTTAGTCCTCGGGGGCTCTGGAAACACCATATATTTT. This encodes CASSLVLGGSGNTIYF. J is TRBJ1-3 and V is TRBV7-2, with D perhaps TRBD1 (5 bases). The length of the CDR3 is 16 residues. Trimming shortened V by 1 base and J by 0 bases, and 10 bases separated the two germline ends. Germline V gene lookup returns CDR1 SGHTA and CDR2 FQGNSA.

The rearrangement links TRBV7-9 to TRBJ2-7, with D tentatively TRBD1 (6 bases). This CDR3 is 13 amino acids long. Trimming cost V 6 bases and J 2 bases, with 11 bases left between them. From germline, CDR1 is SEHNR and CDR2 FQNEAQ (reference sequence). Here the CDR3 reads CASRRQDPYEQYF. DNA for the CDR3: TGTGCCAGCAGAAGACAGGACCCCTACGAGCAGTACTTC.

V usage is TRBV7-2 and J usage is TRBJ2-5; TRBD1 is a possible D gene (6 bases). The J call may be in error: the DNA end matches TRBJ2-7 better. This CDR3 comprises 13 residues. Germline loops: CDR1 SGHTA, CDR2 FQGNSA. The CDR3 protein is CASSPGQYYEQYF. The CDR3 bases are TGTGCCAGCAGCCCCGGACAGTATTACGAGCAGTACTTC.

The chain combines TRBV5-1 with TRBJ2-3; 10 bases map to TRBD2. The ends lost 6 bases at V and 5 bases at J; junction bases unmatched: 9. The V gene's germline CDR1 is SGHRS and CDR2 YFSETQ. The CDR3 runs to 15 residues. CDR3 coding DNA: TGCGCCAGCAAGGTAACGAGCGGGGGGGGAGATACGCAGTATTTT. It codes for CASKVTSGGGDTQYF.

The rearrangement joins TRBV11-3 to TRBJ2-7, with a possible D match to TRBD2 (6 bases). There are 14 residues in the CDR3. Trimming stripped 10 bases from V and 3 bases from J, with 19 bases between. Germline assignment: CDR1 SGHNT and CDR2 YENEEA. This chain's CDR3 is CANCTSLPLYEQYF. CDR3 DNA: TGTGCCAACTGTACTAGCCTTCCCCTCTACGAGCAGTACTTC.

The chain is built from TRBV4-3 and TRBJ1-2; unclear D gene. Trimming cost V 0 bases and J 0 bases, with 14 bases left between them. Germline V CDR1 and CDR2: LGHNA, YSLEER. The CDR3 is 17 amino acids. Written as DNA, the CDR3 is TGCGCCAGCAGCCAAGATCTCCCGGGAGTTGCTAACTATGGCTACACCTTC. Its translation: CASSQDLPGVANYGYTF.

Details on this clone: The germline gene is not matched at one end of the junction; a read error may be the cause. The genes are TRBV7-9 and TRBJ1-4; no reliable D call. Per germline, CDR1 SEHNR and CDR2 FQNEAQ (reference sequence). This CDR3 region has 13 residues. CDR3 DNA: TGTTCCAGCAGCTTGATACAGAATGAAAAACTGTTTTTT. It is translated as CSSSLIQNEKLFF.

This clone was seen a single time. The rearrangement uses TRBV29-1 and TRBJ1-1; 11 bases agree with TRBD1. J gave up 4 bases and V 2 bases, and 6 bases lay outside the gene matches. Germline V CDR1 and CDR2: SQVTM, ANQGSEA. The CDR3 covers 15 residues. CDR3 sequence reads: CSVEMSGQGGTEAFF. The CDR3 coding sequence is TGCAGCGTTGAAATGTCGGGACAGGGGGGCACTGAAGCTTTCTTT.

This clone showed up just once. The J gene is TRBJ2-3, the V gene TRBV6-1; 9 bases match TRBD2. The CDR3 is 12 residues long. V lost 5 bases, J lost 11 bases, and 5 bases stayed unmatched. The germline CDR1 and CDR2 sequences are MNHNS and SASEGT. CDR3: CASSSSGAVQYF. The CDR3 DNA follows: TGTGCCAGCAGTTCTAGCGGGGCCGTGCAGTATTTT.

V is TRBV7-6 and J is TRBJ2-2; perhaps TRBD2 as D (6 bases). V lost 1 base and J 7 bases, leaving 13 bases between the germline ends. Per the germline V gene, CDR1 is SGHVS and CDR2 is FNYEAQ. This CDR3 comprises 15 residues. CDR3 DNA: TGTGCCAGCAGCTTAGGTAGTAGCGGCAGCGGGGAGCTGTTTTTT. Protein product: CASSLGSSGSGELFF.

This chain's CDR3 is CASSERVGQPQHF. As DNA, the CDR3 is TGTGCCAGCAGTGAGAGGGTAGGGCAGCCCCAGCATTTT. The chain links TRBV6-1 to TRBJ1-5; no clear D. Germline CDR1 reads MNHNS; CDR2 reads SASEGT. The V and J ends lost 3 bases and 7 bases respectively, with 10 bases between them. The CDR3 has 13 amino acids.

This clone was counted only a few times. The chain combines TRBV2 with TRBJ2-1; 8 bases map to TRBD1. V shed 6 bases, J shed 2 bases, and the junction held 6 bases outside the gene matches. The CDR3 has 15 amino acids. Per the germline V gene, CDR1 is SNHLY and CDR2 is FYNNEI. The CDR3 sequence: CASSKDRAPYNEQFF. The CDR3 DNA follows: TGTGCCAGCAGCAAGGACAGGGCCCCCTACAATGAGCAGTTCTTC. Full variable domain (remainder filled in from reference TRBV2 and TRBJ2-1): EPEVTQTPSHQVTQMGQEVILRCVPISNHLYFYWYRQILGQKVEFLVSFYNNEISEKSEIFDDQFSVERPDGSNFTLKIRSTKLEDSAMYFCASSKDRAPYNEQFFGPGTRLTVL.

The rearrangement links TRBV2 to TRBJ2-3, with a weak D call TRBD1 (7 bases). V was shortened by 6 bases and J by 0 bases, with 16 bases between the two germline ends. Germline V gene lookup returns CDR1 SNHLY and CDR2 FYNNEI. The CDR3 consists of 16 residues. The CDR3 loop is CASRGGTAVSTDTQYF. The CDR3 nucleotides read TGTGCCAGCAGGGGCGGGACAGCCGTTAGCACAGATACGCAGTATTTT.

This clone showed up just once. The V and J genes are TRBV27 and TRBJ2-7; tentatively, D is TRBD1 (6 bases). Trimming removed 8 bases at V and 6 bases at J, with 20 bases between. CDR3 size: 14 residues. Germline V gene lookup returns CDR1 MNHEY and CDR2 SMNVEV (reference sequence). CDR3: CASSLPALGAEQYF. CDR3 DNA: TGTGCCAGCTCCCTCCCGGCATTGGGGGCCGAGCAGTACTTC.

This clone occurred once. The V and J genes are TRBV5-1 and TRBJ2-7; 8 nucleotides align to TRBD1. The CDR3 has 12 amino acids. Germline V gene data show CDR1 as SGHRS and CDR2 as YFSETQ. With V trimmed by 5 bases and J by 6 bases, 4 bases remained unmatched. The CDR3 spells CASRPDRAEQYF. CDR3 coding DNA: TGCGCCAGCAGACCGGACAGGGCCGAGCAGTACTTC.

V is TRBV9 and J is TRBJ1-6; 9 nucleotides align to TRBD1. Per germline, CDR1 SGDLS and CDR2 YYNGEE. Losses at the gene ends were 3 bases for V and 6 bases for J; bases not matched to a gene: 4. This CDR3 spans 15 amino acids. The CDR3 reads CASSAGQGTNSPLHF. The CDR3 nucleotides read TGTGCCAGCAGCGCCGGACAGGGGACTAATTCACCCCTCCACTTT.

The chain links TRBV10-3 to TRBJ1-2; no clear D gene. The CDR3 has 13 amino acids. The germline V gene encodes CDR1 ENHRY and CDR2 SYGVKD. Trimming stripped 2 bases from V and 4 bases from J, with 8 bases between. CDR3 bases: TGTGCCATCAGTGAGGCGGGGATCTATGGCTACACCTTC. As protein: CAISEAGIYGYTF.

The CDR3 reads CASSETGGRDTQYF. CDR3 bases: TGTGCCAGTAGTGAGACAGGGGGCCGAGATACGCAGTATTTT. The V and J genes are TRBV19 and TRBJ2-3; 10 bases line up with TRBD1. CDR3 length: 14 residues. Per the germline V gene, CDR1 is LNHDA and CDR2 is SQIVND (reference sequence). The V and J ends lost 5 bases and 5 bases, in that order; junction bases with no gene match: 4.

The V gene is TRBV29-1, the J gene TRBJ2-7; D is possibly TRBD1 (5 bases). CDR1 is SQVTM and CDR2 is ANQGSEA in the germline V gene. There are 12 residues in the CDR3. Trimming shortened V by 6 bases and J by 3 bases, and 12 bases separated the two germline ends. The CDR3 region is CSVRPDSYEQYF. The CDR3 DNA reads as TGCAGCGTCCGACCCGACAGCTACGAGCAGTACTTC.

The rearrangement uses TRBV25-1 and TRBJ2-1, with a tentative D call TRBD1 (5 bases). Germline CDR1 reads MGHDK; CDR2 reads SYGVNS. The CDR3 runs to 15 residues. V lost 3 bases, J lost 3 bases, and 12 bases lay in between. CDR3: CASSDLTVNYNEQFF. The DNA for the CDR3 is TGTGCCAGCAGTGACCTGACAGTAAACTACAATGAGCAGTTCTTC.

The rearrangement uses TRBV6-1 and TRBJ2-7; D is unresolved. CDR3 size: 12 residues. Trimming pared 2 bases from V and 6 bases from J, leaving 8 bases between. Germline CDR1 reads MNHNS; CDR2 reads SASEGT. CDR3 nucleotides: TGTGCCAGCAGTGAAATGAGGCGCGAGCAGTACTTC. Translating gives CASSEMRREQYF.

This chain uses TRBV7-9 with TRBJ1-2; 7 bases fit TRBD1. Germline-derived CDR1 and CDR2 are SEHNR and FQNEAQ (reference sequence). The CDR3 spans 15 residues. The ends lost 0 bases at V and 6 bases at J; junction bases unmatched: 7. The chain's CDR3 is CASSLALEGANGYTF. The CDR3, as DNA: TGTGCCAGCAGCTTAGCGTTGGAGGGGGCCAATGGCTACACCTTC.

The V gene is TRBV16, the J gene TRBJ2-3, with D unclear. Looked up from germline, CDR1 is KGHSY and CDR2 is FQNENV. The CDR3 is 16 amino acids. The ends were cut back, 4 bases at V and 2 bases at J, with 16 bases in the middle. CDR3 sequence reads: CASSPVWSTYTDTQYF. CDR3 in DNA: TGTGCCAGCAGCCCCGTGTGGAGCACATACACAGATACGCAGTATTTT. Complete variable domain (other parts from reference TRBV16 and TRBJ2-3): GEEVAQTPKHLVRGEGQKAKLYCAPIKGHSYVFWYQQVLKNEFKFLISFQNENVFDETGMPKERFSAKCLPNSPCSLEIQATKLEDSAVYFCASSPVWSTYTDTQYFGPGTRLTVL.

The rearrangement links TRBV6-5 to TRBJ2-7, with 9 bases identical to TRBD2. Germline CDR1 MNHEY, CDR2 SVGAGI. Germline trimming cut 0 bases from V and 1 base from J; bases unmatched to any gene: 1. The CDR3 extends over 15 amino acids. The CDR3 nucleotides are TGTGCCAGCAGTTACTCTACTAGCGGGTCCTACGAGCAGTACTTC. Its translation: CASSYSTSGSYEQYF.

The chain is built from TRBV6-6 and TRBJ2-5; 9 bases are shared with TRBD1. Unmatched junction bases numbered 8, after V lost 4 bases and J lost 5 bases. Germline CDR1 and CDR2: MNHNY and SVGAGI (reference sequence). This CDR3 has 15 residues. CDR3 sequence: CASSSTGGGRETQYF. The CDR3 DNA is TGTGCCAGCAGTTCAACAGGGGGCGGGCGGGAGACCCAGTACTTC.

The chain links TRBV2 to TRBJ1-2; a possible D gene is TRBD1 (5 bases). The CDR3 has 14 residues. Germline CDR1 reads SNHLY; CDR2 reads FYNNEI. Trimming stripped 2 bases from V and 4 bases from J, with 11 bases between. This CDR3 is CASSESAGLYGYTF. CDR3 sequence (DNA): TGTGCCAGCAGTGAATCGGCAGGGCTCTATGGCTACACCTTC.

The chain is built from TRBV19 and TRBJ2-2, with TRBD2 identical over 8 bases. Trimming at V came to 5 bases and at J to 3 bases, leaving 5 bases not matched to a gene. This CDR3 comprises 15 residues. Germline lookup yields CDR1 LNHDA and CDR2 SQIVND (reference sequence). The CDR3 DNA is TGTGCCAGTAGTTTCGGGAGGGCGGACACCGGGGAGCTGTTTTTT. Translation gives CASSFGRADTGELFF. The full variable domain, with the rest looked up from reference TRBV19 and TRBJ2-2, is DGGITQSPKYLFRKEGQNVTLSCEQNLNHDAMYWYRQDPGQGLRLIYYSQIVNDFQKGDIAEGYSVSREKKESFPLTVTSAQKNPTAFYLCASSFGRADTGELFFGEGSRLTVL.

The rearrangement uses TRBV19 and TRBJ2-5, with 7 bases lining up with TRBD2. The J call may be incorrect, as the DNA end agrees better with TRBJ2-7. The CDR3 runs 14 residues. The V gene's germline CDR1 is LNHDA and CDR2 SQIVND (reference sequence). The CDR3 loop reads CASSPGTNNYEQYF. The CDR3 DNA reads TGTGCCAGTAGTCCCGGGACTAACAACTACGAGCAGTACTTC.

V is TRBV29-1 and J is TRBJ1-1; TRBD1 might be the D (6 bases). Germline V gives CDR1 SQVTM, CDR2 ANQGSEA. With 5 bases removed from V and 6 bases from J, the gap between germline ends came to 16 bases. This CDR3 has 13 residues. CDR3 DNA: TGCAGCGTTCATCTATCAGGGGCCGCTGAAGCTTTCTTT. This codes for CSVHLSGAAEAFF.

The chain has TRBV5-1 and TRBJ2-7, with TRBD2 identical over 14 bases. The V and J ends lost 5 bases and 7 bases, in that order; junction bases with no gene match: 5. The germline V gene encodes CDR1 SGHRS and CDR2 YFSETQ. The length of the CDR3 is 14 residues. This CDR3 is CASRPGLAGDEQYF. In DNA, the CDR3 is TGCGCCAGCAGACCGGGACTAGCGGGAGATGAGCAGTACTTC.

This chain joins TRBV7-2 and TRBJ2-7, with D possibly being TRBD2 (6 bases). V was trimmed by 3 bases and J by 3 bases, leaving 12 bases between them. Per the germline V gene, CDR1 is SGHTA and CDR2 is FQGNSA. This CDR3 is built from 14 residues. The CDR3, as DNA: TGTGCCAGCAGCTTTAAGGGACTGAACTACGAGCAGTACTTC. The encoded protein is CASSFKGLNYEQYF.